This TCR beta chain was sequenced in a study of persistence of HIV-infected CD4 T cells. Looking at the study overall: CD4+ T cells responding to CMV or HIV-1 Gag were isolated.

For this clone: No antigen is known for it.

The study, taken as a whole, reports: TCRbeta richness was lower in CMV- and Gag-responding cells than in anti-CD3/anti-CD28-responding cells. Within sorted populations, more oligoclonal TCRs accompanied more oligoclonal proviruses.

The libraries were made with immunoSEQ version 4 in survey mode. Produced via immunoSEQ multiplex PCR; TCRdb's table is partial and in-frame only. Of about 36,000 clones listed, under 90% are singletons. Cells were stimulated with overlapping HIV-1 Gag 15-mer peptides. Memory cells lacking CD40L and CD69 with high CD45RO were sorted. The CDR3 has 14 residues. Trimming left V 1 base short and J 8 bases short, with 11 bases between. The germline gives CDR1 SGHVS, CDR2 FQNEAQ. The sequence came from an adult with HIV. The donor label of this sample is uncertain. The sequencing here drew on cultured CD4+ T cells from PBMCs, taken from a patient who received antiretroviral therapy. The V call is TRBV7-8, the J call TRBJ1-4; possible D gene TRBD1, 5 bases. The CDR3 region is CASSLGGVGEKLFF. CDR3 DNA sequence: TGTGCCAGCAGCTTAGGAGGGGTGGGGGAAAAACTGTTTTTT.